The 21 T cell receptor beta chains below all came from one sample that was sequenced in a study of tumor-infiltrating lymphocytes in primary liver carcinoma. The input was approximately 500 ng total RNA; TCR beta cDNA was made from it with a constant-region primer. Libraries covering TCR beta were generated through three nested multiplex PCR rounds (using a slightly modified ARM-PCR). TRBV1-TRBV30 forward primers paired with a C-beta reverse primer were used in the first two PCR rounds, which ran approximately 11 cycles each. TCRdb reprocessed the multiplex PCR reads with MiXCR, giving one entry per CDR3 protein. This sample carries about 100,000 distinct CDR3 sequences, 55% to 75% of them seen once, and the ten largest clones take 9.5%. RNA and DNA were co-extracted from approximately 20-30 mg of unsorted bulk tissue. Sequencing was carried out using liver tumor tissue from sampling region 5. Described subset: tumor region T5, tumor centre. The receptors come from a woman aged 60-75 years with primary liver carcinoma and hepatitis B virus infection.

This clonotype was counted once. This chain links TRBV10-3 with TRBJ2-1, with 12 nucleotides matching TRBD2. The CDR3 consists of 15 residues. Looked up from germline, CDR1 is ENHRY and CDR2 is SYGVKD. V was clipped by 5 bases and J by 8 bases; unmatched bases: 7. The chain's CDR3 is CAISKLAGGGDEQFF. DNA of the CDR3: TGTGCCATCAGTAAACTAGCGGGAGGAGGGGATGAGCAGTTCTTC.

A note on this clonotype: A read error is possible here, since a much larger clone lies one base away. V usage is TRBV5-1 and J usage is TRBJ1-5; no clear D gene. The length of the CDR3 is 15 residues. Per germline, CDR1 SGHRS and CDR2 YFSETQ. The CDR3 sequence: CANSPGMVDGQPQHF. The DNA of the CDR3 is TGCGCCAACAGCCCTGGTATGGTCGATGGGCAGCCCCAGCATTTT.

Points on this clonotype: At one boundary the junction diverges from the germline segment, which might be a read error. CDR3 sequence reads: CASSHLWETRYF. The CDR3 DNA sequence: TGTGCCAGCAGCCACCTATGGGAGACCCGGTACTTC. The V call is TRBV11-2, the J call TRBJ2-5; D is perhaps TRBD2 (5 bases). The CDR3 runs 12 residues. Germline values: CDR1 SGHAT, CDR2 FQNNGV.

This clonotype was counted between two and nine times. CDR3 DNA sequence: TGTGCCAGCAGTGGGGCTAGGGAGCAGTACTTC. Its protein is CASSGAREQYF. This chain uses TRBV28 with TRBJ2-7, with D possibly matching TRBD1 (5 bases). The V end lost 5 bases, the J end lost 7 bases, and 9 bases lay between the germline ends. The CDR3 covers 11 residues. Per the germline V gene, CDR1 is MDHEN and CDR2 is SYDVKM.

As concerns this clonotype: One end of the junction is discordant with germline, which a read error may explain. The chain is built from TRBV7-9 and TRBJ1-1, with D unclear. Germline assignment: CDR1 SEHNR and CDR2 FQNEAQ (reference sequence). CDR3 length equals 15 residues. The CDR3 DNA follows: TGTGCCAGCAGCTTAGGTGGATCCCCGAACACTGAAGCTCTCTTT. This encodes CASSLGGSPNTEALF.

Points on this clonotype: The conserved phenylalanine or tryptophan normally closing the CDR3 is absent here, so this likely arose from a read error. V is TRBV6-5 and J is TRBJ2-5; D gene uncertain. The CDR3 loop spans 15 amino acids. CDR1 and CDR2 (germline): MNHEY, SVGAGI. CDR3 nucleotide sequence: TGTGCCAGCAGTTACATTGGTGCAGGAAGAGAGGCCCAGTACCTC. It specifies CASSYIGAGREAQYL.

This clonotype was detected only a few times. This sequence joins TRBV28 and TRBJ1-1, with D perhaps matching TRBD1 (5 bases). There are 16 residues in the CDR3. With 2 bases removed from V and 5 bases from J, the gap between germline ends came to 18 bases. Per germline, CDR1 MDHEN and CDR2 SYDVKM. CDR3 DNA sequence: TGTGCCAGCAGTTTACGTGGCGGTCGCGGGGGGACTGAAGCTTTCTTT. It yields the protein CASSLRGGRGGTEAFF. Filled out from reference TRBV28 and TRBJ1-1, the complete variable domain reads DVKVTQSSRYLVKRTGEKVFLECVQDMDHENMFWYRQDPGLGLRLIYFSYDVKMKEKGDIPEGYSVSREKKERFSLILESASTNQTSMYLCASSLRGGRGGTEAFFGQGTRLTVV.

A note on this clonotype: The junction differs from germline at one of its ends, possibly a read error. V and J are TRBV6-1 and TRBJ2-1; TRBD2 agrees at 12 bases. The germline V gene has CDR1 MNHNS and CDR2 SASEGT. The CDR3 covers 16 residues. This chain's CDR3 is CASSPGLAGMNNERFF. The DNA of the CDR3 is TGTGCCAGCAGTCCAGGACTAGCGGGAATGAATAATGAGCGGTTCTTC.

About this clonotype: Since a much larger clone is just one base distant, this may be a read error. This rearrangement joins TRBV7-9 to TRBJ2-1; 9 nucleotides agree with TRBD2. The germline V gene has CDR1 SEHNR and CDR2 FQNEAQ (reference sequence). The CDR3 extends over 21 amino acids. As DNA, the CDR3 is TGTGCCATCAGCTTAGTCATAGCCCGACTAGCGGCGGAGAGCTCCTACAATGAGCAGTTCTTC. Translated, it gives CAISLVIARLAAESSYNEQFF.

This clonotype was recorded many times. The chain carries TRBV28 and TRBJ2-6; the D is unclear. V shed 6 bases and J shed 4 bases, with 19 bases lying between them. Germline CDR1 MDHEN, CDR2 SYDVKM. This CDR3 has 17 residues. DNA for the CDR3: TGTGCCAGCAGGTCTGACAAGTCCTCTTGGGGGGCCAACGTCCTGACTTTC. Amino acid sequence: CASRSDKSSWGANVLTF.

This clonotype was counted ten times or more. CDR3 region: CASSLMQETQYF. CDR3 sequence (DNA): TGTGCCAGCAGCTTGATGCAAGAGACCCAGTACTTC. The chain employs TRBV5-4 and TRBJ2-5; D ambiguous. Trimming pared 1 base from V and 2 bases from J, leaving 3 bases between. Germline CDR1 SGHNT, CDR2 YYREEE (reference sequence). The CDR3 has 12 amino acids.

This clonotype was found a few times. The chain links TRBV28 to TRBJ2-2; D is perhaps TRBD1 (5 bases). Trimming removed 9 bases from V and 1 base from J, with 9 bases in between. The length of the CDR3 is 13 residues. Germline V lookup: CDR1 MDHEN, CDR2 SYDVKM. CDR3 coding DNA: TGTGCCAGTTTTCAGGGGAACACCGGGGAGCTGTTTTTT. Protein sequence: CASFQGNTGELFF.

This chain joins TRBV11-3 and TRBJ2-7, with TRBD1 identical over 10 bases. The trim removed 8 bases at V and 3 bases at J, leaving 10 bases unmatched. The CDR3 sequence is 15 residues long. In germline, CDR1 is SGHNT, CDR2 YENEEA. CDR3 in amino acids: CASYPGTGDNYEQYF. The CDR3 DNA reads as TGTGCCAGCTACCCCGGGACAGGGGACAACTACGAGCAGTACTTC.

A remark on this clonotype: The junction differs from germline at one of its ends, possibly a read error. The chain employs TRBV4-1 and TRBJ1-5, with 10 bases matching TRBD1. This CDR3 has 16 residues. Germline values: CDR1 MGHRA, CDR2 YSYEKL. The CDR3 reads CASSQATGGGNQSQHF. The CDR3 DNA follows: TGCGCCAGCAGTCAAGCGACAGGGGGCGGCAATCAGTCCCAGCATTTT.

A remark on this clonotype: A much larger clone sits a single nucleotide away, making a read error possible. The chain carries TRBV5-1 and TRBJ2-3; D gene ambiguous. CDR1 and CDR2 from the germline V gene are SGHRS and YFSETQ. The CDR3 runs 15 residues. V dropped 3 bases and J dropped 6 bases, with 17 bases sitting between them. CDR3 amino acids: CASSSRSLSADTQYF. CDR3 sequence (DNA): TGCGCCAGCAGCTCTCGATCCCTCAGCGCGGATACGCAGTATTTT.

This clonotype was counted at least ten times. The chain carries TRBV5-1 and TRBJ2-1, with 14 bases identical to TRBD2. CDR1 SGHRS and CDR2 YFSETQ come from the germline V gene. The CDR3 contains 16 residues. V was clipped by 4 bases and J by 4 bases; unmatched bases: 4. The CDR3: CASSTGLAGVYNEQFF. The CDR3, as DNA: TGCGCCAGCAGCACGGGACTAGCGGGAGTTTACAATGAGCAGTTCTTC.

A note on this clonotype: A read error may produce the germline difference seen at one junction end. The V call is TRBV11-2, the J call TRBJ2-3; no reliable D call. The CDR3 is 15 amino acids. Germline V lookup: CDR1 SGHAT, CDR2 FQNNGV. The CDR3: CASSSLGFSTDTQYF. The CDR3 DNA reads TGTGCCAGTAGCTCCCTGGGCTTTAGCACAGATACACAGTATTTT.

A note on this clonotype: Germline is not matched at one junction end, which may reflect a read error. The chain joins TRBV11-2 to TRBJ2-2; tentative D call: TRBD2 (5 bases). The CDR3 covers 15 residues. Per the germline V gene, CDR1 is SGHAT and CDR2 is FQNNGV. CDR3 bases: TGTGCCAGCAGCCCTATCAGAGGGTCCACCGGGGAGCTGTTCTTT. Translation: CASSPIRGSTGELFF.

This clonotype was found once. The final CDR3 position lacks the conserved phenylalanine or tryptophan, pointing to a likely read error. CDR3 nucleotides: TGCAGCGCAACCAGGACAGGGGGAGAAAAACTGTTTGTT. Translation: CSATRTGGEKLFV. The chain has TRBV29-1 and TRBJ1-4; 10 bases map to TRBD1. The germline CDR1 and CDR2 sequences are SQVTM and ANQGSEA. Losses at the gene ends were 7 bases for V and 8 bases for J; bases not matched to a gene: 7. The CDR3 contains 13 residues.

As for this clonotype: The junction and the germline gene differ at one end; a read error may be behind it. CDR3 nucleotide sequence: TGTGCCAGCAGATTAAATCGAGGAGATACGCAGTTTTTT. Translation gives CASRLNRGDTQFF. This rearrangement joins TRBV11-2 to TRBJ2-3; D is unclear. CDR1 SGHAT and CDR2 FQNNGV come from the germline V gene. CDR3 length: 13 residues.

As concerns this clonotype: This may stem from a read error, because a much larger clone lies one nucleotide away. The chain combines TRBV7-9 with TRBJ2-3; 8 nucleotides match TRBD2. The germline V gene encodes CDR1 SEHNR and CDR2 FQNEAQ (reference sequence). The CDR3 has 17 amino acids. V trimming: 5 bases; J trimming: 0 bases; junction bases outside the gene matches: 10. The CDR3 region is CASSPGLVGPSTDTQYF. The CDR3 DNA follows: TGTGCCAGCAGCCCGGGACTAGTGGGCCCTAGCACAGATACGCAGTATTTT.